One sample yielded the 10 T cell receptor beta chains listed below, sequenced in a study. TCRdb ran MiXCR on the 5' RACE reads and lists one entry per CDR3 protein. The sample holds under 60,000 distinct CDR3 sequences, around 28% seen once. Sequences were obtained from naive CD4+ T cells sorted from blood. As to subset: naive CD4+ T cells, CD4+CD45RA+CD25-. The receptors derive from a female donor with breast cancer.

This clonotype was observed a few times. This chain joins TRBV12-3 or TRBV12-4 and TRBJ1-6; 9 bases are a match to TRBD1. The CDR3 is 14 amino acids. The V gene end was trimmed by 7 bases and the J gene end by 5 bases; junction bases not matched to a gene: 3. CDR3 amino acids: CASNRQGDNSPLHF. The CDR3 nucleotides are TGTGCCAGCAACCGACAGGGGGATAATTCACCCCTCCACTTT.

The rearrangement links TRBV3-1 to TRBJ1-2; 7 bases line up with TRBD1. V shed 2 bases, J shed 4 bases, and the junction held 7 bases outside the gene matches. This CDR3 contains 15 residues. The germline V gene has CDR1 LGHDT and CDR2 YNNKEL (reference sequence). The CDR3 DNA is TGTGCCAGCAGCCAAACTACCCGGGACAGCTATGGCTACACCTTC. Residues: CASSQTTRDSYGYTF.

This clonotype has more than one count but fewer than ten. The rearrangement joins TRBV7-9 to TRBJ2-1; TRBD2 matches at 8 bases. The J segment lost 6 bases and the V segment lost 11 bases, leaving 9 bases of the junction unmatched. The CDR3 has 13 amino acids. From germline, CDR1 is SEHNR and CDR2 FQNEAQ (reference sequence). CDR3 region: CAGSGSSGNEQFF. CDR3 DNA sequence: TGTGCCGGGAGCGGGAGTAGTGGCAATGAGCAGTTCTTC.

CDR3 amino acids: CASSSNGGELFF. The CDR3 region has the DNA TGTGCCAGCAGCTCAAACGGCGGGGAGCTGTTTTTT. The chain combines TRBV7-3 with TRBJ2-2, with D unresolved. The V end lost 4 bases, the J end lost 7 bases, and 7 bases lay between the germline ends. Germline V gives CDR1 SGHTA, CDR2 FQGTGA. The CDR3 is made up of 12 amino acids.

The chain is built from TRBV21-1 and TRBJ2-5; TRBD2, as called in the table, went unchecked against the DNA. TRBV21-1 is a documented pseudogene. The CDR3 covers 17 residues. This CDR3 is CASSNCTRAVVQETQYF. The CDR3 DNA reads TGTGCCAGCAGCAACTGTACCAGGGCCGTGGTCCAAGAGACCCAGTACTTC.

The rearrangement joins TRBV7-8 to TRBJ2-1; D is possibly TRBD2 (7 bases). This CDR3 is built from 18 residues. The V end was cut by 5 bases, the J end by 0 bases, with 20 bases between. CDR1 is SGHVS and CDR2 is FQNEAQ in the germline V gene. The DNA of the CDR3 is TGTGCCAGCAGCCCACTAGGGGGGGTACAAAGCTCCTACAATGAGCAGTTCTTC. Translation: CASSPLGGVQSSYNEQFF.

CDR3 in amino acids: CASSLAGGDTEAFF. CDR3 bases: TGCGCCAGCAGCTTGGCCGGAGGGGACACTGAAGCTTTCTTT. The rearrangement joins TRBV5-1 to TRBJ1-1, with D possibly being TRBD1 (5 bases). The V and J ends lost 0 bases and 3 bases respectively, with 9 bases between them. Per germline, CDR1 SGHRS and CDR2 YFSETQ. CDR3 size: 14 residues. Full variable domain (rest looked up from reference TRBV5-1 and TRBJ1-1): KAGVTQTPRYLIKTRGQQVTLSCSPISGHRSVSWYQQTPGQGLQFLFEYFSETQRNKGNFPGRFSGRQFSNSRSEMNVSTLELGDSALYLCASSLAGGDTEAFFGQGTRLTVV.

This clonotype was seen more than once but under ten times. V and J are TRBV4-1 and TRBJ1-2; D might be TRBD1 (6 bases). This CDR3 has 13 amino acids. V gave up 3 bases and J gave up 4 bases, with 9 bases separating them. Germline V lookup: CDR1 MGHRA, CDR2 YSYEKL. The CDR3: CASSHRTVYGYTF. The CDR3, as DNA: TGCGCCAGCAGCCACCGGACAGTCTATGGCTACACCTTC.

This clonotype was counted many times. The CDR3 nucleotides read TGCAGTGCTATCTACGGGATCAGGGACAATGAGCAGTTCTTC. Its protein is CSAIYGIRDNEQFF. This chain links TRBV20-1 with TRBJ2-1, with D perhaps given as TRBD1 or TRBD2 (5 bases each). Looked up from germline, CDR1 is DFQATT and CDR2 is SNEGSKA (reference sequence). Deletions cut 4 bases from V and 5 bases from J, with 15 bases between. The CDR3 extends over 14 amino acids.

CDR3 sequence reads: CSALAPGEDTQYF. CDR3 coding DNA: TGCAGCGCCCTGGCCCCAGGTGAAGATACGCAGTATTTT. The chain employs TRBV29-1 and TRBJ2-3; D unresolved. Germline assignment: CDR1 SQVTM and CDR2 ANQGSEA. The V and J ends lost 7 bases and 5 bases respectively, with 16 bases between them. The CDR3 has 13 amino acids.